This TCR beta chain comes out of a study of human T cells and chemical hapten exposure. Study-wide points: TCRs exceeding a frequency of 1 in 1000 stayed unchanged under DPC sensitization.

TCRdb redid the calling of the RACE reads with MiXCR, one entry per CDR3 protein. This table has about 45,000 distinct CDR3 sequences, nearly 4.5% appearing once. V gave up 2 bases and J gave up 3 bases; unmatched junction bases: 6. The CDR3 length is 16 residues. Germline V lookup: CDR1 MNHEY, CDR2 SVGAGI. The time point is: healthy volunteer bleed at 2 weeks. Whole blood that had not been fractionated was the source of extracted total RNA. This clonotype was found a few times. The antigen is not known. The chain uses TRBV6-5 and TRBJ1-3; 8 bases are a match to TRBD1. Input material: whole blood. The TCR sequence derives from a human donor in good health. Some clones in this sample may be carry-over from other donors' samples. CDR3 region: CASSYRQGAYGNTIYF. The CDR3 DNA reads TGTGCCAGCAGTTACCGTCAGGGGGCTTATGGAAACACCATATATTTT.